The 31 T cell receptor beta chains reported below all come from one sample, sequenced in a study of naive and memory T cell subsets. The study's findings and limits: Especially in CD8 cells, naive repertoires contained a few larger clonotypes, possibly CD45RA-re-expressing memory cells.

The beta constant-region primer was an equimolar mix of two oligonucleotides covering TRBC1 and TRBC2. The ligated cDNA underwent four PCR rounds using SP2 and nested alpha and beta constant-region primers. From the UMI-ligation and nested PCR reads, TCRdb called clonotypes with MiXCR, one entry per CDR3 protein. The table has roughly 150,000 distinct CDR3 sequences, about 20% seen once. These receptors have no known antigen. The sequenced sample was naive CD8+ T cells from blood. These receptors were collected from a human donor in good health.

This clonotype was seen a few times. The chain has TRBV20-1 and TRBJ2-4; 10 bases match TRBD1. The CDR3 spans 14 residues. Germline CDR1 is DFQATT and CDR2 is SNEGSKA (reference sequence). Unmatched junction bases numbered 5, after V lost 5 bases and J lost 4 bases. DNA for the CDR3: TGCAGTGCTGACGGGACAGGGGAAAAAAACATTCAGTACTTC. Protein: CSADGTGEKNIQYF.

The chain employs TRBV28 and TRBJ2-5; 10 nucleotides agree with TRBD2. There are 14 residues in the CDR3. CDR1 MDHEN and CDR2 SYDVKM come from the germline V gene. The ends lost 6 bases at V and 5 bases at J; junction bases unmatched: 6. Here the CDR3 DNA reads TGTGCCAGCAGCCTAGCGGGGGCCGGGGAGACCCAGTACTTC. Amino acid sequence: CASSLAGAGETQYF.

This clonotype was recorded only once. CDR3 nucleotide sequence: TGCAGTGCTAGAGAGGGCAGGGGATTGGATCAGCCCCAGCATTTT. Its protein is CSAREGRGLDQPQHF. The chain couples TRBV20-1 to TRBJ1-5; D perhaps matches TRBD1 (6 bases). The germline CDR1 and CDR2 sequences are DFQATT and SNEGSKA (reference sequence). This CDR3 has 15 amino acids. V was pared by 0 bases and J by 5 bases, with 14 bases between.

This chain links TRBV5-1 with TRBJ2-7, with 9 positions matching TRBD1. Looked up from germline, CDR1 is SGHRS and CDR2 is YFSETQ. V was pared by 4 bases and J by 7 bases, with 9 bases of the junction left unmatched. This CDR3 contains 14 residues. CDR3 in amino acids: CASSGRDRAGEQYF. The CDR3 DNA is TGCGCCAGCAGCGGCCGGGACAGGGCTGGGGAGCAGTACTTC. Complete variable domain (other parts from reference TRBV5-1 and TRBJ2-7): KAGVTQTPRYLIKTRGQQVTLSCSPISGHRSVSWYQQTPGQGLQFLFEYFSETQRNKGNFPGRFSGRQFSNSRSEMNVSTLELGDSALYLCASSGRDRAGEQYFGPGTRLTVT.

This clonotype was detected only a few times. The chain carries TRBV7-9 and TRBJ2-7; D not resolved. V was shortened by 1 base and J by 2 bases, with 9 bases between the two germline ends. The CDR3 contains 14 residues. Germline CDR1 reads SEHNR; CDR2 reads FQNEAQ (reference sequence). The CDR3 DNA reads TGTGCCAGCAGCTTAGAAGGCTCAACCTACGAGCAGTACTTC. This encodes CASSLEGSTYEQYF.

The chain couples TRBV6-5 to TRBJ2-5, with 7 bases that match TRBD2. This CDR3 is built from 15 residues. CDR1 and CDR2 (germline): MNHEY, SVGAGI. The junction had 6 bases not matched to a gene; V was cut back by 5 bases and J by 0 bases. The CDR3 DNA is TGTGCCAGCAGTACAACGCTAGCGGACCAAGAGACCCAGTACTTC. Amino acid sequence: CASSTTLADQETQYF.

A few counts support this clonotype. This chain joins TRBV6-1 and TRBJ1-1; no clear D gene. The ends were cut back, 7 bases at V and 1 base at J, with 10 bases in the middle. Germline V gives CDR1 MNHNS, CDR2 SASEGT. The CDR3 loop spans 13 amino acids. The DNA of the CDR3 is TGTGCCAGCACCCCTAGTGGGAACACTGAAGCTTTCTTT. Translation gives CASTPSGNTEAFF.

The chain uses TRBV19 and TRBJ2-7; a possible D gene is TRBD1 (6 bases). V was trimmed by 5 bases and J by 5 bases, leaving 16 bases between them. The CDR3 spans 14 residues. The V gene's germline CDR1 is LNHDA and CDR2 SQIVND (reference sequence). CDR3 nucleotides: TGTGCCAGTAGTGACCTCGCGACAGGCCACGAGCAGTACTTC. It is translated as CASSDLATGHEQYF.

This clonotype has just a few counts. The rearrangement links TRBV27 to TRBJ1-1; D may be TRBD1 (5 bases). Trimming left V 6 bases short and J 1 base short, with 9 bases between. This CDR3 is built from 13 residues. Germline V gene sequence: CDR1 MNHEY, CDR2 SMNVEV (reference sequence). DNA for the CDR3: TGTGCCAGCAGCGGCGACAGGAACACTGAAGCTTTCTTT. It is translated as CASSGDRNTEAFF.

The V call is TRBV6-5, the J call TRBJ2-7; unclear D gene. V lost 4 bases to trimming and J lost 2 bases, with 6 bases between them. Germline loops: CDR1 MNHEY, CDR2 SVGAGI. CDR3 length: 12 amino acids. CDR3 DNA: TGTGCCAGCAGTTCACTAACCTACGAGCAGTACTTC. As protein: CASSSLTYEQYF.

DNA for the CDR3: TGTGCCAGCAGCCAGGTAGGAGGAACCTACGAGCAGTACTTC. Amino acids: CASSQVGGTYEQYF. This chain connects TRBV2 to TRBJ2-7; maybe TRBD2 (5 bases). The CDR3 length is 14 residues. Germline CDR1 reads SNHLY; CDR2 reads FYNNEI. V was shortened by 6 bases and J by 2 bases, with 14 bases between the two germline ends.

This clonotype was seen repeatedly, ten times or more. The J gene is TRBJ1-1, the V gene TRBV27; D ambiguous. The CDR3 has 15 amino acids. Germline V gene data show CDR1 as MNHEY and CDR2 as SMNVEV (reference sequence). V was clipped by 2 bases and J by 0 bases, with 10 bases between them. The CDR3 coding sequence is TGTGCCAGCAGTTTAGCGGTCAGCCTGAACACTGAAGCTTTCTTT. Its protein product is CASSLAVSLNTEAFF.

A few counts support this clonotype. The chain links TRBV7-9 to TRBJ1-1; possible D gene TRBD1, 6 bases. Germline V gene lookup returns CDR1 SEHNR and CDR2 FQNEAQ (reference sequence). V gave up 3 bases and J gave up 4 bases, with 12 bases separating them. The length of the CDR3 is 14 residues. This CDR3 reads CASSFGGASTEAFF. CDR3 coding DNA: TGTGCCAGCAGCTTCGGGGGGGCCAGCACTGAAGCTTTCTTT.

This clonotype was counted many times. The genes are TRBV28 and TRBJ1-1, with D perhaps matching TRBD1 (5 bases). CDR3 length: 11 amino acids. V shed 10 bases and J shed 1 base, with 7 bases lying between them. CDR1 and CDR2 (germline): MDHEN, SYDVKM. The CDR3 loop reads CATGENTEAFF. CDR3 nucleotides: TGTGCCACGGGGGAGAACACTGAAGCTTTCTTT.

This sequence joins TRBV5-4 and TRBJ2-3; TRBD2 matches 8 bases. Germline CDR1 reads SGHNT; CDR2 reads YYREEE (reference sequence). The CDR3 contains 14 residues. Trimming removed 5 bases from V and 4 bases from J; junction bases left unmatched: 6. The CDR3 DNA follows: TGTGCCAGCAGTGCGGGGGGTCCCCCAGATACGCAGTATTTT. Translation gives CASSAGGPPDTQYF.

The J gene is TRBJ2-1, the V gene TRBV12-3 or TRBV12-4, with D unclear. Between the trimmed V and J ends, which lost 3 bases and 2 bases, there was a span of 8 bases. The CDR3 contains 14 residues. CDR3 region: CASSFKGTYNEQFF. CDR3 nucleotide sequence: TGTGCCAGCAGTTTTAAGGGAACCTACAATGAGCAGTTCTTC.

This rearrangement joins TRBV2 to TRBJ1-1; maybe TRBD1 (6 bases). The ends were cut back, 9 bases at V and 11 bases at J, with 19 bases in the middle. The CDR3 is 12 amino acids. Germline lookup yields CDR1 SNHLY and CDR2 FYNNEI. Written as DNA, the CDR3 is TGTGCCAGTAGACAGGTATCCATGGCGGCTTTCTTT. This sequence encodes CASRQVSMAAFF.

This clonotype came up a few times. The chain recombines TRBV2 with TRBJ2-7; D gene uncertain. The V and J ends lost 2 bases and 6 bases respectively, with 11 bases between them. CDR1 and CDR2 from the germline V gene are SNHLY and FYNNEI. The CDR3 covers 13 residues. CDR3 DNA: TGTGCCAGCAGTGAAACCGCGGTTCGCGAGCAGTACTTC. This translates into CASSETAVREQYF.

The CDR3 here is CASSWDLTDTQYF. Written as DNA, the CDR3 is TGTGCCAGCAGCTGGGACCTCACAGATACGCAGTATTTT. The chain employs TRBV12-3 or TRBV12-4 and TRBJ2-3, with D tentatively TRBD1 or TRBD2 (5 bases each). V gave up 6 bases and J gave up 2 bases, with 9 bases separating them. The CDR3 contains 13 residues.

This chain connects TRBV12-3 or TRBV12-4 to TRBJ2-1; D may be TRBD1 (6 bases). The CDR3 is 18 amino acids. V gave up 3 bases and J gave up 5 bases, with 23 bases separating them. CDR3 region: CASSFIYPTGLNNNEQFF. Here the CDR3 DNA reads TGTGCCAGCAGTTTCATTTATCCGACAGGCCTGAATAACAATGAGCAGTTCTTC.

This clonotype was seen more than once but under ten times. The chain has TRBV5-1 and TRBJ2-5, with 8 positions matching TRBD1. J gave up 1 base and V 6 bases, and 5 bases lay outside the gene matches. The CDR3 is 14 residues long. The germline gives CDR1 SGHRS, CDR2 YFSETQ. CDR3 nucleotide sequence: TGCGCCAGCAAACGGGGGACAGGCCAAGAGACCCAGTACTTC. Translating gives CASKRGTGQETQYF.

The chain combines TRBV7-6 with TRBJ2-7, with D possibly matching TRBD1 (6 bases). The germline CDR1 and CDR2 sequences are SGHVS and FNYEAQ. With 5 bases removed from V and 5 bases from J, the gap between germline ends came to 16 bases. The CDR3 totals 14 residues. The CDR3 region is CASSPQAGVNEQYF. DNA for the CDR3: TGTGCCAGCAGCCCACAGGCAGGGGTAAACGAGCAGTACTTC. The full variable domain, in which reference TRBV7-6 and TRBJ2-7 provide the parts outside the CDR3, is GAGVSQSPRYKVTKRGQDVALRCDPISGHVSLYWYRQALGQGPEFLTYFNYEAQQDKSGLPNDRFSAERPEGSISTLTIQRTEQRDSAMYRCASSPQAGVNEQYFGPGTRLTVT.

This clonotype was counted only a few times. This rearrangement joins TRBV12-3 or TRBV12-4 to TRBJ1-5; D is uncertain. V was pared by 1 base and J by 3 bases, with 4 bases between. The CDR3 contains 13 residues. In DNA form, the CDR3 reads TGTGCCAGCAGTTTAGGGGCCAATCAGCCCCAGCATTTT. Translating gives CASSLGANQPQHF.

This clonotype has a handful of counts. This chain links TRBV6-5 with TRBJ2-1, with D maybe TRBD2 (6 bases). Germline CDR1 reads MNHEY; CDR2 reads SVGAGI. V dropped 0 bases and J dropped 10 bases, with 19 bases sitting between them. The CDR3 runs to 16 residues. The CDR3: CASSYSIAERAREQFF. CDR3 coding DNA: TGTGCCAGCAGTTACTCTATCGCGGAGCGGGCCCGGGAGCAGTTCTTC.

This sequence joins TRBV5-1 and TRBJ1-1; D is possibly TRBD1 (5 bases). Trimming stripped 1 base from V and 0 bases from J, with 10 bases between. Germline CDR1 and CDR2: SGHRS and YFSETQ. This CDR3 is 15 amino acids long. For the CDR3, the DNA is TGCGCCAGCAGCTTGCTAAGGGGTATGAACACTGAAGCTTTCTTT. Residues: CASSLLRGMNTEAFF.

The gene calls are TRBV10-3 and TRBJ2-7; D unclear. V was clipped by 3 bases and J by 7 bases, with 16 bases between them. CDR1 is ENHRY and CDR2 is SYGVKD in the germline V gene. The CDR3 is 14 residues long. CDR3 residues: CAISDGSDAQEQYF. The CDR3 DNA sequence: TGTGCCATCAGTGATGGGTCAGACGCCCAAGAGCAGTACTTC.

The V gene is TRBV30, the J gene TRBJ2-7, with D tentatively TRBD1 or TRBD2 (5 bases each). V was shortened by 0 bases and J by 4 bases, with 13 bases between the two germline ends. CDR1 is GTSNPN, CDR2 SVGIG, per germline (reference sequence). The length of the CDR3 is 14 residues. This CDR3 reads CAWSVWDERYEQYF. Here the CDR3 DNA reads TGTGCCTGGAGTGTTTGGGACGAAAGATACGAGCAGTACTTC.

CDR3 DNA sequence: TGCAGTGCTCCCCTACGTGAGGAGACCCAGTACTTC. As protein: CSAPLREETQYF. The chain is built from TRBV20-1 and TRBJ2-5; the D is unclear. This CDR3 is 12 amino acids long. From germline, CDR1 is DFQATT and CDR2 SNEGSKA (reference sequence). With 5 bases removed from V and 5 bases from J, the gap between germline ends came to 12 bases.

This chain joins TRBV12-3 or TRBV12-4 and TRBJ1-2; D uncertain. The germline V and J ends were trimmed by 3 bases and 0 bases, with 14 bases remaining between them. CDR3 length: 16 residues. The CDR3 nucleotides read TGTGCCAGCAGTTTTGAGGGCCCCCCCTCTAACTATGGCTACACCTTC. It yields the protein CASSFEGPPSNYGYTF.

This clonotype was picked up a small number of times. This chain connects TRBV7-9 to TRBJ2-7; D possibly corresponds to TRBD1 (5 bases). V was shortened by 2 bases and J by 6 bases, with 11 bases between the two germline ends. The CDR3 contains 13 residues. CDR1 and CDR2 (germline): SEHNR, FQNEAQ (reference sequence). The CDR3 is CASSLRQGFEQYF. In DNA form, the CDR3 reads TGTGCCAGCAGCTTACGGCAGGGTTTCGAGCAGTACTTC.

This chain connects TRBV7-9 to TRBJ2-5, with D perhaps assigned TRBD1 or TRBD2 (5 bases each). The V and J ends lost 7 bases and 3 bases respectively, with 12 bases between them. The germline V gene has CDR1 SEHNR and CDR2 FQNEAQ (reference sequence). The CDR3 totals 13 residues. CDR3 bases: TGTGCCAGCATCAATGGGGGAGAAGAGACCCAGTACTTC. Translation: CASINGGEETQYF.